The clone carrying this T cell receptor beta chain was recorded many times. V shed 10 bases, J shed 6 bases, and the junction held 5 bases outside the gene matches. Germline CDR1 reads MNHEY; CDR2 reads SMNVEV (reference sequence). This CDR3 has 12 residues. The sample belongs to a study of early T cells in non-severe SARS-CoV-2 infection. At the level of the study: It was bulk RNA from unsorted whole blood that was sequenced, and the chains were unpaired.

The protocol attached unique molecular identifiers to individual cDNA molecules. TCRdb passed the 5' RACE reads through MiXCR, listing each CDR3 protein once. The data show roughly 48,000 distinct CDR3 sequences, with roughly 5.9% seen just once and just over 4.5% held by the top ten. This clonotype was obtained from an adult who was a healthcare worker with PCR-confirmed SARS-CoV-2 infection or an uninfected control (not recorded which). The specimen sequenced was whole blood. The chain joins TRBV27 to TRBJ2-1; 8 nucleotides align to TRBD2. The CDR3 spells CATGLAVNEQFF. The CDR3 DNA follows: TGTGCCACTGGACTAGCCGTCAATGAGCAGTTCTTC.